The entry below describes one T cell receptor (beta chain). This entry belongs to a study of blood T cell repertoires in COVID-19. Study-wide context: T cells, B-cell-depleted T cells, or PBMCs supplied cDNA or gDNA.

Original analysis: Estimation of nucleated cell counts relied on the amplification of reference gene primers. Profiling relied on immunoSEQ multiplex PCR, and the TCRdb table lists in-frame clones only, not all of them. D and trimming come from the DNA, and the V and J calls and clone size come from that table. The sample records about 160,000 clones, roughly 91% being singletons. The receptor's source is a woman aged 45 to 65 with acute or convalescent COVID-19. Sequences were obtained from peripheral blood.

CDR3 sequence: CASSLDLGQDSPLHF. The CDR3 DNA reads as TGTGCCAGCAGCTTGGATTTGGGGCAGGATTCACCCCTCCACTTT. V usage is TRBV5-4 and J usage is TRBJ1-6, with a possible D match to TRBD1 (5 bases). Germline assignment: CDR1 SGHNT and CDR2 YYREEE (reference sequence). Trimming took off 0 bases at V and 8 bases at J, with 12 bases between the two ends. This CDR3 is built from 15 residues.